This TCR beta chain was recovered during a study of blood T cell repertoires in COVID-19. Study background: The analysed material was cDNA or gDNA that came from T cells, B-cell-depleted T cells, or PBMCs.

This CDR3 contains 13 residues. Trimming took 5 bases from V and 7 from J, leaving 15 bases between them. Germline-derived CDR1 and CDR2 are MNHNY and SVGAGI (reference sequence). Here immunoSEQ multiplex PCR was the method, and the copy in TCRdb shows in-frame clones only, minus some. The table includes some 510,000 clones, approximately 90% detected once. Two negative PCRs, clearance, or symptom resolution had been documented for recovered Cohort 3 donors. The specimen sequenced was PBMCs or T cells enriched from blood (not recorded which). This chain links TRBV6-6 with TRBJ2-7, with D possibly matching TRBD2 (5 bases). The TCR sequence derives from a woman aged 40 to 50 who had recovered from COVID-19. CDR3 sequence reads: CASSRIHPGEQYF. The CDR3 DNA reads TGTGCCAGCAGTCGGATCCATCCGGGGGAGCAGTACTTC.